Following are 24 T cell receptor beta chains from one sample sequenced in a study of blood T cell repertoires in COVID-19. Clones were read by immunoSEQ multiplex PCR, and TCRdb kept only the in-frame ones, dropping some. Altogether over 200,000 clones are present, about four fifths being singletons, with the ten largest covering 5% to 6%. Sequenced: peripheral blood. The receptor source for this set is an elderly man with acute or convalescent COVID-19.

The genes are TRBV10-3 and TRBJ1-3; D remains ambiguous. Trimming took 3 bases from V and 0 from J, leaving 15 bases between them. Germline assignment: CDR1 ENHRY and CDR2 SYGVKD. The CDR3 runs 17 residues. The CDR3 sequence is CAISDPRRRNSGNTIYF. CDR3 bases: TGTGCCATCAGTGACCCCCGTCGGCGGAACTCTGGAAACACCATATATTTT.

The rearrangement joins TRBV11-2 to TRBJ2-7; 7 nucleotides line up with TRBD1. V trimming: 0 bases; J trimming: 3 bases; junction bases outside the gene matches: 5. This CDR3 contains 15 residues. Germline V gene data show CDR1 as SGHAT and CDR2 as FQNNGV. DNA for the CDR3: TGTGCCAGCAGCTTAGAAGGGACAGCCGTCTACGAGCAGTACTTC. Amino acid sequence: CASSLEGTAVYEQYF. The full variable domain, with the rest looked up from reference TRBV11-2 and TRBJ2-7, is EAGVAQSPRYKIIEKRQSVAFWCNPISGHATLYWYQQILGQGPKLLIQFQNNGVVDDSQLPKDRFSAERLKGVDSTLKIQPAKLEDSAVYLCASSLEGTAVYEQYFGPGTRLTVT.

This rearrangement joins TRBV19 to TRBJ2-2; TRBD1 agrees at 9 bases. The CDR3 sequence is 14 residues long. Trimming cost V 6 bases and J 7 bases; bases outside gene matches: 6. From germline, CDR1 is LNHDA and CDR2 SQIVND (reference sequence). The chain's CDR3 is CASSSGQGGGELFF. The CDR3 bases are TGTGCCAGTAGCTCGGGACAGGGTGGCGGGGAGCTGTTTTTT.

On this clone itself: Different DNA sequences within this sample yield the same CDR3. The chain couples TRBV27 to TRBJ2-5; D gene ambiguous. With 4 bases removed from V and 5 bases from J, the gap between germline ends came to 11 bases. The CDR3 is 13 amino acids. Germline V CDR1 and CDR2: MNHEY, SMNVEV (reference sequence). As DNA, the CDR3 is TGTGCCAGCAGTTCCCCGACCGGGGAGACCCAGTACTTC. It is translated as CASSSPTGETQYF.

The table lists this clone with a few counts. The genes are TRBV5-1 and TRBJ2-5; 8 bases map to TRBD1. Germline CDR1 SGHRS, CDR2 YFSETQ. The CDR3 totals 13 residues. The V segment lost 4 bases and the J segment 4 bases; nucleotides outside the gene matches: 3. This CDR3 reads CASSDRGGETQYF. CDR3 nucleotide sequence: TGCGCCAGCAGCGACAGGGGCGGAGAGACCCAGTACTTC.

The chain couples TRBV19 to TRBJ1-1, with 7 bases fitting TRBD1. The trim removed 3 bases at V and 1 base at J, leaving 5 bases unmatched. Germline values: CDR1 LNHDA, CDR2 SQIVND (reference sequence). CDR3 length: 15 amino acids. The CDR3 nucleotides read TGTGCCAGTAGTATCCAGGGACAGAAGAACACTGAAGCTTTCTTT. Protein product: CASSIQGQKNTEAFF.

V and J are TRBV19 and TRBJ2-4; D perhaps matches TRBD1 (6 bases). Germline lookup yields CDR1 LNHDA and CDR2 SQIVND (reference sequence). The CDR3 is 16 residues long. V was pared by 6 bases and J by 0 bases, with 15 bases between. In DNA, the CDR3 is TGTGCCAGTAGCCTCGGACAGCTTTTAGCCAAAAACATTCAGTACTTC. Translation gives CASSLGQLLAKNIQYF.

The CDR3 DNA reads TGTGCCACCAAGGTCTCTCGCGGGAGGGTGGGGGATACGCAGTATTTT. This sequence encodes CATKVSRGRVGDTQYF. The chain combines TRBV15 with TRBJ2-3; 9 bases line up with TRBD2. Trimming took 7 bases from V and 6 from J; bases not matched to a gene: 14. There are 16 residues in the CDR3. The germline gives CDR1 LNHNV, CDR2 YYDKDF (reference sequence).

This chain connects TRBV18 to TRBJ2-5; 14 nucleotides match TRBD2. CDR1 and CDR2 (germline): KGHSH, LQKENI. The CDR3 contains 14 residues. V was pared by 6 bases and J by 5 bases, with 2 bases of the junction left unmatched. CDR3 region: CASSGTSGSETQYF. The CDR3 bases are TGTGCCAGCTCCGGGACTAGCGGGAGTGAGACCCAGTACTTC.

The chain is built from TRBV5-4 and TRBJ1-2; possibly TRBD1 for D (6 bases). This CDR3 is 14 amino acids long. The V gene lost 6 bases and the J gene lost 1 base, with 13 bases spanning the gap. The germline gives CDR1 SGHNT, CDR2 YYREEE (reference sequence). The CDR3 bases are TGTGCCAGCATCCGACTGGACAGTAACTATGGCTACACCTTC. Protein: CASIRLDSNYGYTF. Based on the CDR3 plus reference TRBV5-4 and TRBJ1-2, the full variable domain is ETGVTQSPTHLIKTRGQQVTLRCSSQSGHNTVSWYQQALGQGPQFIFQYYREEENGRGNFPPRFSGLQFPNYSSELNVNALELDDSALYLCASIRLDSNYGYTFGSGTRLTVV.

The chain carries TRBV2 and TRBJ2-2, with D maybe TRBD2 (6 bases). Germline V gene sequence: CDR1 SNHLY, CDR2 FYNNEI. The CDR3 contains 17 residues. The ends were cut back, 0 bases at V and 4 bases at J, with 15 bases in the middle. The CDR3 DNA sequence: TGTGCCAGCAGTGAAGCGGGTGGAGGGATGGGCACCGGGGAGCTGTTTTTT. This codes for CASSEAGGGMGTGELFF.

The chain has TRBV28 and TRBJ2-2; D possibly corresponds to TRBD1 (7 bases). Trimming shortened V by 5 bases and J by 6 bases, and 13 bases separated the two germline ends. Germline CDR1 reads MDHEN; CDR2 reads SYDVKM. The length of the CDR3 is 14 residues. The CDR3 DNA follows: TGTGCCAGCAGTCTAGCAGGGGGGCCCGGGGAGCTGTTTTTT. Protein sequence: CASSLAGGPGELFF.

The sample holds a few counts of this clone. Germline is not matched at one junction end, which may reflect a read error. The chain joins TRBV7-9 to TRBJ1-4; D remains ambiguous. The germline gives CDR1 SEHNR, CDR2 FQNEAQ (reference sequence). This CDR3 contains 13 residues. The CDR3 sequence is CASSLATFSELFF. The CDR3 region has the DNA TGTGCCAGCAGCCTAGCGACATTTTCGGAACTGTTTTTT.

The chain employs TRBV4-1 and TRBJ2-5; D may be TRBD2 (6 bases). The CDR3 contains 13 residues. CDR1 MGHRA and CDR2 YSYEKL come from the germline V gene. V lost 4 bases and J lost 3, with 9 bases in between. As DNA, the CDR3 is TGCGCCAGCAGCCGCGGCGGGGAAGAGACCCAGTACTTC. This translates into CASSRGGEETQYF.

This clone was picked up one time. This chain uses TRBV11-3 with TRBJ2-1; 11 bases are a match to TRBD2. The germline V gene encodes CDR1 SGHNT and CDR2 YENEEA. The CDR3 length is 16 residues. V was pared by 4 bases and J by 2 bases, with 4 bases of the junction left unmatched. As DNA, the CDR3 is TGTGCCAGCAGCTCCCATAGCGGGGGGGCCTACAATGAGCAGTTCTTC. Its protein product is CASSSHSGGAYNEQFF.

The rearrangement links TRBV5-4 to TRBJ1-1; 8 nucleotides match TRBD1. The CDR3 spans 16 residues. Trimming cost V 2 bases and J 0 bases; bases outside gene matches: 6. CDR1 is SGHNT and CDR2 is YYREEE in the germline V gene (reference sequence). In nucleotides, the CDR3 is TGTGCCAGCAGCTTACCCGGGACAGGTATGAACACTGAAGCTTTCTTT. Its translation: CASSLPGTGMNTEAFF.

The J gene is TRBJ2-3, the V gene TRBV11-2; 8 bases are shared with TRBD1. V lost 9 bases to trimming and J lost 2 bases; unmatched junction nucleotides: 10. Germline CDR1 reads SGHAT; CDR2 reads FQNNGV. The length of the CDR3 is 15 residues. CDR3 amino acids: CASTRTGMFTDTQYF. The CDR3 DNA reads as TGTGCCAGTACCCGGACAGGGATGTTCACAGATACGCAGTATTTT.

The chain recombines TRBV6-5 with TRBJ2-5, with 11 positions matching TRBD2. The germline gives CDR1 MNHEY, CDR2 SVGAGI. This CDR3 is 14 amino acids long. V dropped 9 bases and J dropped 4; count of bases not matched to a gene: 7. CDR3 loop: CASRLAGRSETQYF. As DNA, the CDR3 is TGTGCCAGTCGACTAGCGGGAAGGTCAGAGACCCAGTACTTC.

The chain employs TRBV25-1 and TRBJ1-2, with D possibly TRBD1 on 5 matching bases. Germline V gene sequence: CDR1 MGHDK, CDR2 SYGVNS. CDR3 length equals 12 residues. V was trimmed by 5 bases and J by 8 bases, leaving 12 bases between them. The CDR3: CASSFGGNGYTF. Written as DNA, the CDR3 is TGTGCCAGCAGTTTCGGGGGGAACGGCTACACCTTC.

As regards this clone: A junction end diverges from the germline sequence, so it may reflect a read error. V is TRBV25-1 and J is TRBJ1-4; a possible D gene is TRBD1 (5 bases). The CDR3 has 15 residues. CDR1 MGHDK and CDR2 SYGVNS come from the germline V gene. The CDR3 DNA reads as TGTGCCAGCAGTGAATATCGGACAACCAATGAAAAACTGTTTTTT. It is translated as CASSEYRTTNEKLFF. The full variable domain, its missing parts supplied by reference TRBV25-1 and TRBJ1-4, is EADIYQTPRYLVIGTGKKITLECSQTMGHDKMYWYQQDPGMELHLIHYSYGVNSTEKGDLSSESTVSRIRTEHFPLTLESARPSHTSQYLCASSEYRTTNEKLFFGSGTQLSVL.

The genes are TRBV5-1 and TRBJ1-1; TRBD1 might be the D (5 bases). Looked up from germline, CDR1 is SGHRS and CDR2 is YFSETQ. The CDR3 extends over 16 amino acids. V lost 0 bases, J lost 0 bases, and 12 bases lay in between. CDR3 loop: CASSLDWGRVNTEAFF. The CDR3 bases are TGCGCCAGCAGCTTGGATTGGGGCAGGGTGAACACTGAAGCTTTCTTT. Based on the CDR3 plus reference TRBV5-1 and TRBJ1-1, the full variable domain is KAGVTQTPRYLIKTRGQQVTLSCSPISGHRSVSWYQQTPGQGLQFLFEYFSETQRNKGNFPGRFSGRQFSNSRSEMNVSTLELGDSALYLCASSLDWGRVNTEAFFGQGTRLTVV.

The DNA for the CDR3 is TGTGCCACCAGTGATTCCGATCTAGCGGGGGGAAACAATGAGCAGTTCTTC. This sequence encodes CATSDSDLAGGNNEQFF. The gene calls are TRBV24-1 and TRBJ2-1; TRBD2 matches at 11 bases. Germline V gives CDR1 KGHDR, CDR2 SFDVKD. The length of the CDR3 is 17 residues. With V trimmed by 2 bases and J by 5 bases, 7 bases remained unmatched.

V and J are TRBV28 and TRBJ2-6, with D possibly being TRBD2 (5 bases). Between the trimmed V and J ends, which lost 6 bases and 1 base, there was a span of 7 bases. Germline assignment: CDR1 MDHEN and CDR2 SYDVKM. The CDR3 runs 14 residues. CDR3 sequence: CASSGLSGANVLTF. The CDR3 DNA is TGTGCCAGCAGCGGACTTTCTGGGGCCAACGTCCTGACTTTC.

The V and J genes are TRBV7-6 and TRBJ2-3; D call uncertain. The CDR3 runs 15 residues. Germline V gene data show CDR1 as SGHVS and CDR2 as FNYEAQ. Trimming stripped 4 bases from V and 0 bases from J, with 11 bases between. CDR3 nucleotides: TGTGCCAGCAGCTCCACGAGCGACAGCACAGATACGCAGTATTTT. Amino acid sequence: CASSSTSDSTDTQYF.